The text below deals with one TCR beta chain. Trimming took 4 bases from V and 6 from J, leaving 22 bases between them. The CDR3 has 16 amino acids. The germline CDR1 and CDR2 sequences are GTSNPN and SVGIG (reference sequence). The repertoire was sequenced with immunoSEQ multiplex PCR; TCRdb's copy has only in-frame clones and lacks some. The table shows about 54,000 clones, with 95% to 97% occurring only once. This sample stems from a study of control samples from healthy donors and cancer patients. This TCR was sampled from a woman aged 30 to 39 in good health. The chain employs TRBV30 and TRBJ2-1; D tentatively fits TRBD1 or TRBD2 (6 bases each). Sequenced sample: blood. The CDR3 DNA follows: TGTGCCTGGACCGTACGTAGATCTAGGGGGGTCAATGAGCAGTTCTTC. As protein: CAWTVRRSRGVNEQFF.